The sample holds a few counts of the clone carrying this TCR beta chain. The antigen is not known. The authors ran a second PCR of about 6 to 12 cycles using a sample-barcoded 5' primer and a J-beta primer mix. MiXCR, applied by TCRdb to the 5' RACE reads, yields one record per CDR3 protein. The table records hundreds of thousands of distinct CDR3 sequences, 25% to 35% of them present only once. This sample is part of a study of blood T cells in healthy people across ages. Whole-study results and caveats: Unsorted PBMCs ruled out conclusive naive versus antigen-experienced comparison.

Losses at the gene ends were 4 bases for V and 0 bases for J; bases not matched to a gene: 4. This CDR3 has 16 amino acids. Per the germline V gene, CDR1 is SGHRS and CDR2 is YFSETQ. This rearrangement joins TRBV5-1 to TRBJ1-4; TRBD1 aligns across 9 bases. The clonotype was recovered from an elderly woman in good health. The specimen was blood. This chain's CDR3 is CASSRGQGTTNEKLFF. The CDR3 coding sequence is TGCGCCAGCAGCCGGGGACAGGGAACAACTAATGAAAAACTGTTTTTT.